These 19 T cell receptor beta chains were sequenced from one sample in a study of vaccination and CD4 T cells after COVID-19. The treatment denotes: roughly nine-day PBMC culture with coronavirus spike peptide pools or control peptides (ViraFEST assay). Antigens for these TCRs are unknown. The Oncomine TCR Beta short-read assay sequenced DNA from cultured CD4+ T cells. Each CDR3 protein gets one entry after TCRdb re-called the PCR reads with MiXCR. The sample lists about 10,000 distinct CDR3 sequences, 59% occurring once. The source material was CD4+ T cells from blood, cultured in vitro. The receptors derive from a human donor who had recovered from COVID-19.

This clonotype showed up just once. V is TRBV19 and J is TRBJ1-2; 10 nucleotides agree with TRBD1. The germline CDR1 and CDR2 sequences are LNHDA and SQIVND (reference sequence). V lost 6 bases, J lost 7 bases, and 5 bases stayed unmatched. The CDR3 runs 13 residues. The DNA of the CDR3 is TGTGCCAGTAGGACAGGGGGCGAGGCTGGCTACACCTTC. Protein product: CASRTGGEAGYTF.

The rearrangement joins TRBV5-1 to TRBJ2-5; TRBD1 aligns across 9 bases. V dropped 3 bases and J dropped 2; count of bases not matched to a gene: 2. This CDR3 region has 14 residues. Germline assignment: CDR1 SGHRS and CDR2 YFSETQ. The DNA of the CDR3 is TGCGCCAGCAGCTCCGGGACAGGGCAAGAGACCCAGTACTTC. Protein product: CASSSGTGQETQYF.

The V and J genes are TRBV15 and TRBJ2-1; TRBD1 agrees at 10 bases. Germline V CDR1 and CDR2: LNHNV, YYDKDF (reference sequence). Trimming cost V 0 bases and J 5 bases; bases outside gene matches: 7. The CDR3 is made up of 17 amino acids. The CDR3 here is CATSRDLGQGQDNEQFF. The CDR3 DNA is TGTGCCACCAGCAGAGATTTGGGACAGGGGCAGGACAATGAGCAGTTCTTC.

This sequence joins TRBV12-5 and TRBJ1-2, with D unresolved. CDR1 LGHNT and CDR2 FRNRAP come from the germline V gene. The CDR3 length is 12 residues. With 9 bases removed from V and 2 bases from J, the gap between germline ends came to 10 bases. CDR3 region: CASGGGNYGYTF. In DNA, the CDR3 is TGTGCTAGCGGAGGCGGGAACTATGGCTACACCTTC.

This clonotype was seen a handful of times. The V call is TRBV30, the J call TRBJ2-5; no firm D call. The V end lost 7 bases, the J end lost 5 bases, and 14 bases lay between the germline ends. The CDR3 runs 12 residues. The germline gives CDR1 GTSNPN, CDR2 SVGIG (reference sequence). The CDR3 coding sequence is TGTGCCTCCACGCGGTCCGAGGAGACCCAGTACTTC. This gives the protein CASTRSEETQYF. Supplemented by reference TRBV30 and TRBJ2-5, the full variable domain reads SQTIHQWPATLVQPVGSPLSLECTVEGTSNPNLYWYRQAAGRGLQLLFYSVGIGQISSEVPQNLSASRPQDRQFILSSKKLLLSDSGFYLCASTRSEETQYFGPGTRLLVL.

The rearrangement joins TRBV7-9 to TRBJ2-2; 7 nucleotides match TRBD1. J gave up 4 bases and V 5 bases, and 7 bases lay outside the gene matches. The CDR3 length is 15 residues. Germline V gives CDR1 SEHNR, CDR2 FQNEAQ (reference sequence). As DNA, the CDR3 is TGTGCCAGCAGCCGCGACAGGGTGGGCACCGGGGAGCTGTTTTTT. Translating gives CASSRDRVGTGELFF.

This clonotype was seen a few times. The J gene is TRBJ2-4, the V gene TRBV6-2 or TRBV6-3, with D maybe TRBD2 (6 bases). Germline V CDR1 and CDR2: MNHEY, SVGEGT. The CDR3 runs to 16 residues. Trimming took off 0 bases at V and 0 bases at J, with 9 bases between the two ends. The CDR3 DNA follows: TGTGCCAGCAGTTACTCGCGGGAACTAGCCAAAAACATTCAGTACTTC. It specifies CASSYSRELAKNIQYF.

The chain is built from TRBV25-1 and TRBJ2-3; weak D call: TRBD1 (5 bases). V was pared by 6 bases and J by 7 bases, with 14 bases between. Germline V gives CDR1 MGHDK, CDR2 SYGVNS. CDR3 length: 13 amino acids. DNA of the CDR3: TGTGCCAGCAGGCCCCCGGACACCCATACGCAGTATTTT. Amino acids: CASRPPDTHTQYF.

The chain is built from TRBV27 and TRBJ2-3; 11 bases agree with TRBD2. Per germline, CDR1 MNHEY and CDR2 SMNVEV (reference sequence). The CDR3 has 17 residues. V was pared by 6 bases and J by 0 bases, with 8 bases of the junction left unmatched. The CDR3 bases are TGTGCCAGCAGGAAGACTAGCGGGGCGACTAGCACAGATACGCAGTATTTT. This translates into CASRKTSGATSTDTQYF.

This clonotype was counted only a few times. V usage is TRBV24-1 and J usage is TRBJ1-2; TRBD1 is a possible D gene (5 bases). The germline V gene has CDR1 KGHDR and CDR2 SFDVKD. CDR3 length: 13 amino acids. Trimming left V 5 bases short and J 7 bases short, with 13 bases between. The CDR3 region has the DNA TGTGCCACCAGTGGTCGACAGAGCGGTGGCTACACCTTC. It yields the protein CATSGRQSGGYTF.

The V and J genes are TRBV20-1 and TRBJ1-1; tentatively, D is TRBD1 (5 bases). There are 13 residues in the CDR3. The germline V gene has CDR1 DFQATT and CDR2 SNEGSKA (reference sequence). Trimming shortened V by 3 bases and J by 4 bases, and 12 bases separated the two germline ends. The CDR3 nucleotides read TGCAGTGCTAGGGGGCTTGATGGCACTGAAGCTTTCTTT. It translates to CSARGLDGTEAFF.

The V and J genes are TRBV19 and TRBJ2-6, with D uncertain. The CDR3 runs 15 residues. Trimming took off 1 base at V and 1 base at J, with 5 bases between the two ends. Germline V gives CDR1 LNHDA, CDR2 SQIVND (reference sequence). The CDR3 nucleotides read TGTGCCAGTAGTATAGCCTGGTCTGGGGCCAACGTCCTGACTTTC. This encodes CASSIAWSGANVLTF.

The gene calls are TRBV5-1 and TRBJ2-7, with 7 nucleotides matching TRBD1. Trimming took 0 bases from V and 0 from J; bases not matched to a gene: 3. The germline V gene has CDR1 SGHRS and CDR2 YFSETQ. The CDR3 consists of 15 residues. Written as DNA, the CDR3 is TGCGCCAGCAGCTTGGGACAGGGCCTCTCCTACGAGCAGTACTTC. Encoded protein: CASSLGQGLSYEQYF.

The chain couples TRBV12-3 or TRBV12-4 to TRBJ1-2; possibly TRBD1 for D (6 bases). This CDR3 comprises 14 residues. Trimming pared 4 bases from V and 0 bases from J, leaving 9 bases between. Here the CDR3 reads CASSYGQSNYGYTF. DNA for the CDR3: TGTGCCAGCAGTTATGGACAGTCTAACTATGGCTACACCTTC.

This chain connects TRBV14 to TRBJ2-1; D perhaps matches TRBD1 (5 bases). The length of the CDR3 is 12 residues. The V gene lost 4 bases and the J gene lost 9 bases, with 10 bases spanning the gap. CDR1 is SGHDN and CDR2 is FVKESK in the germline V gene. DNA for the CDR3: TGTGCCAGCAGCCTAGGGGCCATTGAGCAGTTCTTC. Protein sequence: CASSLGAIEQFF.

CDR3 protein: CSARANWATDTQYF. CDR3 DNA sequence: TGCAGTGCTAGAGCAAACTGGGCCACAGATACGCAGTATTTT. The chain combines TRBV20-1 with TRBJ2-3, with D unresolved. The CDR3 spans 14 residues. Germline lookup yields CDR1 DFQATT and CDR2 SNEGSKA (reference sequence). The V gene lost 1 base and the J gene lost 2 bases, with 10 bases spanning the gap.

The CDR3 nucleotides read TGTGCCAGCAGTTATGGCGGGGGGACCTACGAGCAGTACTTC. It specifies CASSYGGGTYEQYF. The J gene is TRBJ2-7, the V gene TRBV6-5; 8 nucleotides match TRBD2. The CDR3 spans 14 residues. The germline V gene encodes CDR1 MNHEY and CDR2 SVGAGI. V lost 3 bases, J lost 2 bases, and 3 bases stayed unmatched.

The chain uses TRBV12-3 or TRBV12-4 and TRBJ1-3, with TRBD1 identical over 7 bases. The J segment lost 6 bases and the V segment lost 7 bases, leaving 9 bases of the junction unmatched. The CDR3 is 14 amino acids. The CDR3 DNA reads TGTGCCAGCATTGCTCTGGGACAGCCAAACACCATATATTTT. It translates to CASIALGQPNTIYF.

The chain combines TRBV6-1 with TRBJ1-2, with D perhaps TRBD1 (5 bases). The CDR3 is 15 residues long. Germline values: CDR1 MNHNS, CDR2 SASEGT. The ends were cut back, 6 bases at V and 6 bases at J, with 20 bases in the middle. CDR3 loop: CASSEHRAGGDGYTF. For the CDR3, the DNA is TGTGCCAGCAGCGAACACCGCGCCGGGGGGGATGGCTACACCTTC.